This T cell receptor beta chain was recorded in a study of cytotoxic CD8 clonotypes in ibrutinib-treated CLL. Study as a whole: The patient breakdown showed more than nine relapsed/refractory and some 16 treatment-naive cases, with under 18 IGHV unmutated. Study-wide results and caveats: At ibrutinib response, clonality increased, and at progression it declined back toward baseline. Patients had baseline clonality above age-matched healthy donors, and this clonality moved with circulating CD8+ T-cell counts.

Sequencing used immunoSEQ multiplex PCR; TCRdb keeps in-frame clones, though not all of them. The sample has nearly 300,000 clones; approximately 76% are singletons. The ends lost 8 bases at V and 3 bases at J; junction bases unmatched: 4. CDR3 length equals 13 residues. Germline V gene data show CDR1 as MNHEY and CDR2 as SMNVEV (reference sequence). As regards this clone: The antigen is not known.

The input for sequencing was PBMCs, taken at disease progression, from a patient treated with ibrutinib. This sequence originates from a human donor with chronic lymphocytic leukemia. The rearrangement links TRBV27 to TRBJ2-7; 10 bases fit TRBD1. The CDR3 nucleotides read TGTGCCAGCGCCCGGACAGGGGGCTACGAGCAGTACTTC. Its protein is CASARTGGYEQYF.